This T cell receptor beta chain is from a study of beta chain features in type 1 diabetes. For the study at large: All samples yielded 107,917,701 examined sorted cells.

This clone was seen only a few times. What it binds is not known. The V gene's germline CDR1 is LNHDA and CDR2 SQIVND (reference sequence). The CDR3 runs to 16 residues. The V gene end was trimmed by 5 bases and the J gene end by 1 base; junction bases not matched to a gene: 8. There was one heparinised blood draw per donor, averaging roughly 100 mL. Expressed TCRB transcripts were sequenced, since all the RNA that had been isolated was reverse transcribed. Produced via immunoSEQ multiplex PCR; TCRdb's table is partial and in-frame only. Of about 390,000 clones listed, around 10% are singletons. General study results and limits: The study found moderately but significantly shorter TCRB CDR3s in all four CD4+ subsets of Type 1 diabetes patients.

Specimen: central memory CD4+ T cells from blood. This receptor was obtained from a young man with type 1 diabetes. The chain combines TRBV19 with TRBJ1-1, with TRBD1 identical over 9 bases. The CDR3 here is CASSLGQGIKNTEAFF. DNA of the CDR3: TGTGCCAGTAGTCTCGGACAGGGGATCAAGAACACTGAAGCTTTCTTT.